The 16 T cell receptor beta chains listed next were all sequenced from one sample in a study of post-analysis software for immune sequencing data (dated by TCRdb to about 2015). Library preparation used PCR. The sequencing machine was an Illumina HiSeq 2500. To reduce PCR and sequencing biases, unique molecular identifiers were built into the TCR beta cDNA libraries. TCRdb redid the processing of the public reads, applying fastp at Q25 and MiXCR, and retained in-frame beta chains. Identical CDR3 protein sequences are pooled into one entry, listed with their most common genes and DNA. Across this sample there are 820,000 or so distinct CDR3 sequences, with around 53% seen only once. About 4.8% of the sample rests with the top ten. Beyond this particular receptor, the publication reports: About 5 TRBV segments, including TRBV5-6, TRBV5-1 and TRBV20-1, were significantly more frequent in patients than controls.

These TCRs are of unknown antigen specificity. The sample was blood. The origin of the receptors is a girl aged 10 to 17 with multiple sclerosis.

This clonotype occurred a few times. This chain joins TRBV29-1 and TRBJ1-1; D unclear. V was trimmed by 5 bases and J by 0 bases, leaving 4 bases between them. Germline assignment: CDR1 SQVTM and CDR2 ANQGSEA. This CDR3 contains 11 residues. CDR3 nucleotides: TGCAGCGTTAGGCTGAACACTGAAGCTTTCTTT. This gives the protein CSVRLNTEAFF.

The chain carries TRBV5-1 and TRBJ2-3; 7 bases line up with TRBD2. This CDR3 is built from 17 residues. Looked up from germline, CDR1 is SGHRS and CDR2 is YFSETQ. V dropped 4 bases and J dropped 0; count of bases not matched to a gene: 11. The CDR3 reads CASSPWGGSSSTDTQYF. CDR3 nucleotides: TGCGCCAGCAGCCCCTGGGGGGGGTCATCTAGCACAGATACGCAGTATTTT.

The V call is TRBV19, the J call TRBJ1-2, with TRBD1 matching over 7 bases. CDR3 length equals 14 residues. V dropped 3 bases and J dropped 6; count of bases not matched to a gene: 7. Germline values: CDR1 LNHDA, CDR2 SQIVND (reference sequence). The DNA of the CDR3 is TGTGCCAGTAGTATCGGAGGGGGCCTCGATGGCTACACCTTC. Translation gives CASSIGGGLDGYTF.

V gene TRBV4-1 combines with J gene TRBJ1-6; perhaps TRBD1 as D (5 bases). CDR3 length equals 15 residues. In germline, CDR1 is MGHRA, CDR2 YSYEKL. V was trimmed by 1 base and J by 3 bases, leaving 7 bases between them. This CDR3 is CASSQGRDYNSPLHF. The CDR3 DNA reads TGCGCCAGCAGCCAAGGCAGGGACTATAATTCACCCCTCCACTTT.

This clonotype occurred a few times. The chain couples TRBV10-3 to TRBJ2-1; no clear D gene. The V end was cut by 1 base, the J end by 10 bases, with 14 bases between. The CDR3 is 14 residues long. The germline gives CDR1 ENHRY, CDR2 SYGVKD. The CDR3 sequence is CAISEWSGLGEQFF. As DNA, the CDR3 is TGTGCCATCAGTGAGTGGTCCGGTCTTGGAGAGCAGTTCTTC.

The chain recombines TRBV5-1 with TRBJ2-1; 12 bases agree with TRBD2. Germline V CDR1 and CDR2: SGHRS, YFSETQ. Germline trimming cut 3 bases from V and 1 base from J; bases unmatched to any gene: 5. The CDR3 is made up of 17 amino acids. CDR3 sequence (DNA): TGCGCCAGCAGCTCCACTAGCGGGAGGATGTCCTACAATGAGCAGTTCTTC. Residues: CASSSTSGRMSYNEQFF.

V usage is TRBV12-3 or TRBV12-4 and J usage is TRBJ2-1; 12 bases align to TRBD2. There are 15 residues in the CDR3. The J segment lost 7 bases and the V segment lost 6 bases, leaving 7 bases of the junction unmatched. DNA of the CDR3: TGTGCCAGCAGACCTAGCGGGAGGGCCCTAAATGAGCAGTTCTTC. Translated, it gives CASRPSGRALNEQFF.

The chain joins TRBV3-1 to TRBJ2-7, with 7 nucleotides matching TRBD1. V trimming: 4 bases; J trimming: 2 bases; junction bases outside the gene matches: 11. The CDR3 is 16 residues long. Germline assignment: CDR1 LGHDT and CDR2 YNNKEL (reference sequence). The DNA of the CDR3 is TGTGCCAGCAGCCGAACATCGGGACAGACTACCTACGAGCAGTACTTC. This codes for CASSRTSGQTTYEQYF.

The rearrangement links TRBV12-3 or TRBV12-4 to TRBJ1-4; possibly TRBD1 for D (5 bases). The CDR3 runs 17 residues. Trimming cost V 6 bases and J 2 bases, with 19 bases left between them. Here the CDR3 DNA reads TGTGCCAGCAGCTCCAGTCTCTCGCCAGGGACTAATGAAAAACTGTTTTTT. This encodes CASSSSLSPGTNEKLFF.

The table lists this clonotype with a few counts. This rearrangement joins TRBV6-6 to TRBJ2-7, with 9 bases fitting TRBD2. Germline assignment: CDR1 MNHNY and CDR2 SVGAGI (reference sequence). This CDR3 is built from 14 residues. J was trimmed by 6 bases and V by 4 bases; bases with no gene match: 7. CDR3 in amino acids: CASSLGGTSTEQYF. CDR3 in DNA: TGTGCCAGCAGTTTAGGGGGGACTAGCACCGAGCAGTACTTC.

The chain joins TRBV20-1 to TRBJ2-3; D remains unclear. Germline CDR1 reads DFQATT; CDR2 reads SNEGSKA (reference sequence). This CDR3 has 13 amino acids. As DNA, the CDR3 is TGCGGCGTCGTCGCTCCGATCACAGATACGCAGTATTTT. This codes for CGVVAPITDTQYF.

The gene calls are TRBV2 and TRBJ1-2; no clear D gene. The CDR3 is 15 amino acids. V lost 6 bases to trimming and J lost 4 bases, with 18 bases between them. Germline CDR1 is SNHLY and CDR2 is FYNNEI. The CDR3 DNA sequence: TGTGCCAGCAGGGGATTCGCGACGGCCGGCTATGGCTACACCTTC. Encoded protein: CASRGFATAGYGYTF.

This clonotype has just a few counts. V gene TRBV5-4 combines with J gene TRBJ2-1; TRBD2 matches at 11 bases. The CDR3 is made up of 16 amino acids. The germline CDR1 and CDR2 sequences are SGHNT and YYREEE (reference sequence). The V gene end was trimmed by 4 bases and the J gene end by 4 bases; junction bases not matched to a gene: 7. The CDR3, as DNA: TGTGCCAGCAGCCCACCCGGGACTAGCGGTTACAATGAGCAGTTCTTC. As protein: CASSPPGTSGYNEQFF.

The chain combines TRBV6-5 with TRBJ2-5, with unresolved D. V dropped 6 bases and J dropped 0 bases, with 14 bases sitting between them. Germline CDR1 and CDR2: MNHEY and SVGAGI. This CDR3 is 15 amino acids long. This CDR3 reads CASSPTDIHQETQYF. CDR3 bases: TGTGCCAGCAGCCCTACCGACATACACCAAGAGACCCAGTACTTC.

CDR3 DNA sequence: TGTGCCAGCAGTGAAGGGGGGTCGACCGGTGGCTACACCTTC. Its translation is CASSEGGSTGGYTF. The V and J genes are TRBV6-1 and TRBJ1-2, with D possibly TRBD1 on 5 matching bases. The CDR3 sequence is 14 residues long. Trimming removed 1 base from V and 7 bases from J, with 13 bases in between. Germline V gene lookup returns CDR1 MNHNS and CDR2 SASEGT.

The chain is built from TRBV12-3 or TRBV12-4 and TRBJ2-1; tentatively, D is TRBD2 (6 bases). V lost 7 bases and J 8 bases, leaving 18 bases between the germline ends. The CDR3 consists of 14 residues. The CDR3 coding sequence is TGTGCCAGCATTGCAGGGAGGTTCCTACATGAGCAGTTCTTC. Amino acid sequence: CASIAGRFLHEQFF.